Below are 15 T cell receptor beta chains sequenced from a single sample in a study of radiotherapy plus CTLA-4 blockade in lung cancer. Sequencing used immunoSEQ multiplex PCR; TCRdb keeps in-frame clones, though not all of them. Of some 90,000 clones listed, approximately 86% were seen once; the top ten hold approximately 1.9%. The material sequenced was peripheral blood, taken from a patient treated with radiotherapy plus ipilimumab. Receptors originate from a human donor with non-small cell lung cancer who had a partial response to radiotherapy plus ipilimumab.

The chain carries TRBV5-6 and TRBJ2-2; D remains unclear. CDR1 is SGHDT, CDR2 YYEEEE, per germline. The V and J ends lost 0 bases and 4 bases respectively, with 13 bases between them. The CDR3 covers 16 residues. In DNA, the CDR3 is TGTGCCAGCAGCTTGGGAGGCCCTAAAGGCACCGGGGAGCTGTTTTTT. As protein: CASSLGGPKGTGELFF.

The chain has TRBV27 and TRBJ2-5; TRBD2 is a possible D gene (5 bases). There are 14 residues in the CDR3. V was shortened by 2 bases and J by 1 base, with 8 bases between the two germline ends. CDR1 and CDR2 (germline): MNHEY, SMNVEV (reference sequence). CDR3 region: CASSLGGGQETQYF. DNA of the CDR3: TGTGCCAGCAGTTTAGGTGGAGGCCAAGAGACCCAGTACTTC.

This clone was observed a single time. The V gene is TRBV18, the J gene TRBJ1-4; unclear D gene. The CDR3 runs to 15 residues. Trimming stripped 3 bases from V and 3 bases from J, with 11 bases between. Germline CDR1 and CDR2: KGHSH and LQKENI. The CDR3 here is CASSPTQTANEKLFF. CDR3 coding DNA: TGTGCCAGCTCACCCACACAAACCGCTAATGAAAAACTGTTTTTT.

V usage is TRBV19 and J usage is TRBJ2-1; possibly TRBD1 for D (6 bases). Between the trimmed V and J ends, which lost 5 bases and 6 bases, there was a span of 14 bases. The CDR3 is 14 residues long. The germline V gene encodes CDR1 LNHDA and CDR2 SQIVND (reference sequence). The CDR3 region is CASSGRGFFNEQFF. For the CDR3, the DNA is TGTGCCAGTAGTGGCAGGGGTTTCTTCAATGAGCAGTTCTTC.

CDR3 protein: CASSLGLDPSYNEQFF. The CDR3 nucleotides read TGCGCCAGCAGCTTGGGACTAGATCCCTCCTACAATGAGCAGTTCTTC. The genes are TRBV5-1 and TRBJ2-1; TRBD2 is a possible D gene (6 bases). Germline values: CDR1 SGHRS, CDR2 YFSETQ. The CDR3 totals 16 residues. The V end lost 0 bases, the J end lost 0 bases, and 10 bases lay between the germline ends.

The chain uses TRBV27 and TRBJ1-6, with 8 nucleotides matching TRBD1. Germline CDR1 MNHEY, CDR2 SMNVEV (reference sequence). The CDR3 totals 14 residues. The J segment lost 7 bases and the V segment lost 7 bases, leaving 6 bases of the junction unmatched. As DNA, the CDR3 is TGTGCCAGCAATAGACAGGGGCCCAATTCACCCCTCCACTTT. It is translated as CASNRQGPNSPLHF.

The rearrangement joins TRBV23-1 to TRBJ2-6; 9 nucleotides align to TRBD1. TRBV23-1 is an ORF, with its function uncertain. J gave up 0 bases and V 9 bases, and 3 bases lay outside the gene matches. This CDR3 contains 15 residues. In DNA, the CDR3 is TGCGCCAGGGGACAGGGCGGCTCTGGGGCCAACGTCCTGACTTTC. Protein sequence: CARGQGGSGANVLTF.

The J gene is TRBJ1-1, the V gene TRBV28; possibly TRBD1 for D (6 bases). The V gene lost 6 bases and the J gene lost 2 bases, with 16 bases spanning the gap. The germline gives CDR1 MDHEN, CDR2 SYDVKM. There are 15 residues in the CDR3. As DNA, the CDR3 is TGTGCCAGCAGACCCACGAAGGGGGTCAACACTGAAGCTTTCTTT. It is translated as CASRPTKGVNTEAFF.

The genes are TRBV25-1 and TRBJ1-2, with D possibly TRBD1 on 5 matching bases. The CDR3 runs 13 residues. Germline V gives CDR1 MGHDK, CDR2 SYGVNS. Trimming left V 7 bases short and J 7 bases short, with 16 bases between. The CDR3 DNA reads as TGTGCCAGCATGGGGGGATCAGTAGGTGGCTACACCTTC. Translation: CASMGGSVGGYTF.

The chain recombines TRBV4-1 with TRBJ1-1; 7 nucleotides line up with TRBD1. V gave up 3 bases and J gave up 0 bases; unmatched junction bases: 1. This CDR3 has 14 residues. Germline lookup yields CDR1 MGHRA and CDR2 YSYEKL. This CDR3 is CASSQGQLNTEAFF. The CDR3 DNA reads TGCGCCAGCAGCCAGGGACAGTTGAACACTGAAGCTTTCTTT.

The V and J genes are TRBV28 and TRBJ2-3, with 9 bases aligning to TRBD2. V shed 3 bases and J 5 bases; nucleotides not matched to a gene: 3. CDR3 length: 14 residues. Germline loops: CDR1 MDHEN, CDR2 SYDVKM. CDR3 in amino acids: CASSFAGGGDTQYF. The CDR3 coding sequence is TGTGCCAGCAGTTTCGCGGGAGGGGGAGATACGCAGTATTTT. Variable domain in full (rest from reference TRBV28 and TRBJ2-3): DVKVTQSSRYLVKRTGEKVFLECVQDMDHENMFWYRQDPGLGLRLIYFSYDVKMKEKGDIPEGYSVSREKKERFSLILESASTNQTSMYLCASSFAGGGDTQYFGPGTRLTVL.

The genes are TRBV19 and TRBJ1-5; perhaps TRBD1 as D (5 bases). Trimming took off 1 base at V and 6 bases at J, with 10 bases between the two ends. This CDR3 has 14 amino acids. Germline V gene data show CDR1 as LNHDA and CDR2 as SQIVND (reference sequence). The CDR3 nucleotides are TGTGCCAGTAGTATAGGAGGAGGGGCTCAGCCCCAGCATTTT. Translated: CASSIGGGAQPQHF.

J is TRBJ2-1 and V is TRBV14; 12 bases agree with TRBD2. Germline V CDR1 and CDR2: SGHDN, FVKESK. This CDR3 has 19 residues. Trimming at V came to 6 bases and at J to 1 base, leaving 13 bases not matched to a gene. The CDR3 sequence is CASSDLAGGKGGSYNEQFF. CDR3 DNA sequence: TGTGCCAGCAGTGACCTAGCGGGAGGGAAAGGGGGTTCCTACAATGAGCAGTTCTTC.

The chain uses TRBV28 and TRBJ1-5, with D perhaps matching TRBD1 (6 bases). Per germline, CDR1 MDHEN and CDR2 SYDVKM. V was clipped by 2 bases and J by 7 bases, with 15 bases between them. The CDR3 runs 15 residues. The CDR3 loop reads CASSLPPRGGQPQHF. The DNA of the CDR3 is TGTGCCAGCAGTTTACCGCCCCGGGGGGGCCAGCCCCAGCATTTT. Full variable domain (rest looked up from reference TRBV28 and TRBJ1-5): DVKVTQSSRYLVKRTGEKVFLECVQDMDHENMFWYRQDPGLGLRLIYFSYDVKMKEKGDIPEGYSVSREKKERFSLILESASTNQTSMYLCASSLPPRGGQPQHFGDGTRLSIL.

V is TRBV18 and J is TRBJ2-7; perhaps TRBD1 as D (6 bases). CDR1 and CDR2 from the germline V gene are KGHSH and LQKENI. The CDR3 contains 13 residues. Trimming cost V 5 bases and J 3 bases, with 11 bases left between them. Written as DNA, the CDR3 is TGTGCCAGCTCAGCCGGGACAAACTACGAGCAGTACGTC. Encoded protein: CASSAGTNYEQYV.